Following are 27 T cell receptor beta chains from one sample sequenced in a study of PD-L1 blockade in urothelial cancer. Sequencing was performed with immunoSEQ multiplex PCR; in TCRdb, only in-frame clones are kept and a portion is missing. Of 35,000 to 55,000 clones in the sample, more than 75% were seen once. The sample here was PBMCs, taken around atezolizumab (anti-PD-L1) treatment. The receptors come from a woman aged 60-75 years with urothelial cancer.

The V gene is TRBV28, the J gene TRBJ2-1, with D possibly matching TRBD1 (5 bases). Germline lookup yields CDR1 MDHEN and CDR2 SYDVKM. Trimming took 1 base from V and 10 from J, leaving 23 bases between them. The CDR3 runs to 17 residues. The CDR3 reads CASSLFGPLTGEWEQFF. In nucleotides, the CDR3 is TGTGCCAGCAGTTTATTCGGGCCGCTCACAGGCGAATGGGAGCAGTTCTTC.

V is TRBV13 and J is TRBJ2-1; a weak D match, TRBD2 (5 bases). V gave up 5 bases and J gave up 9 bases, with 11 bases separating them. The CDR3 loop spans 12 amino acids. Germline V gene lookup returns CDR1 PRHDT and CDR2 FYEKMQ (reference sequence). Written as DNA, the CDR3 is TGTGCCAGCAGCCCACGGACTGTTGAGCAGTTCTTC. It codes for CASSPRTVEQFF.

The chain is built from TRBV28 and TRBJ1-1, with D possibly being TRBD1 (6 bases). Germline assignment: CDR1 MDHEN and CDR2 SYDVKM. This CDR3 has 16 amino acids. The V gene lost 5 bases and the J gene lost 11 bases, with 27 bases spanning the gap. CDR3 in amino acids: CASSPLRQALTFSAFF. The CDR3, as DNA: TGTGCCAGCAGTCCCTTAAGACAGGCCCTTACATTCTCGGCTTTCTTT.

The genes are TRBV6-5 and TRBJ1-2, with 11 nucleotides matching TRBD1. Germline V gene data show CDR1 as MNHEY and CDR2 as SVGAGI. V shed 2 bases, J shed 4 bases, and the junction held 3 bases outside the gene matches. This CDR3 region has 15 residues. Here the CDR3 reads CASSYGTGGGYGYTF. The DNA for the CDR3 is TGTGCCAGCAGTTACGGGACAGGGGGAGGCTATGGCTACACCTTC.

The genes are TRBV27 and TRBJ2-4, with 13 bases identical to TRBD2. Germline assignment: CDR1 MNHEY and CDR2 SMNVEV (reference sequence). This CDR3 has 17 residues. Losses at the gene ends were 5 bases for V and 0 bases for J; bases not matched to a gene: 4. CDR3 in amino acids: CASSMTSGGLAKNIQYF. The CDR3 nucleotides read TGTGCCAGCAGTATGACTAGCGGGGGGTTAGCCAAAAACATTCAGTACTTC.

Only a few counts were recorded for this clone. The chain uses TRBV7-8 and TRBJ2-7; 8 nucleotides align to TRBD2. J lost 5 bases, V lost 1 base, and 13 bases had no gene match. CDR1 is SGHVS and CDR2 is FQNEAQ in the germline V gene. The CDR3 contains 17 residues. Here the CDR3 reads CASSLVSFSGVRDEQYF. The CDR3 coding sequence is TGTGCCAGCAGCTTAGTCTCATTTAGCGGGGTAAGGGACGAGCAGTACTTC.

With regard to this clone: One end of the junction fails to match germline, which may point to a read error. The chain uses TRBV7-9 and TRBJ2-3, with D possibly TRBD1 on 5 matching bases. The CDR3 runs 12 residues. CDR1 is SEHNR, CDR2 FQNEAQ, per germline (reference sequence). The CDR3 bases are TGTGCCAGCAGCTGGGGCACGGATACGCAGTATTTT. Encoded protein: CASSWGTDTQYF.

The CDR3 here is CASSLAGTGASYEQYF. The CDR3 region has the DNA TGCGCCAGCAGCTTGGCCGGGACAGGAGCTTCCTACGAGCAGTACTTC. The V call is TRBV5-1, the J call TRBJ2-7; TRBD1 matches 8 bases. Germline CDR1 is SGHRS and CDR2 is YFSETQ. There are 16 residues in the CDR3. Trimming cost V 0 bases and J 1 base; bases outside gene matches: 6.

The V call is TRBV29-1, the J call TRBJ2-5; TRBD2 might be the D (5 bases). Trimming pared 6 bases from V and 9 bases from J, leaving 20 bases between. The length of the CDR3 is 13 residues. CDR1 is SQVTM and CDR2 is ANQGSEA in the germline V gene. The CDR3 DNA is TGCAGCGTAACGGACGGAGGACGTTACGCCCAGTACTTC. Translation: CSVTDGGRYAQYF.

The CDR3 protein is CASSQEGTANTEAFF. For the CDR3, the DNA is TGCGCCAGCAGCCAAGAAGGGACAGCGAACACTGAAGCTTTCTTT. The rearrangement uses TRBV4-1 and TRBJ1-1; the match to TRBD1 covers 7 bases. V shed 0 bases and J 1 base; nucleotides not matched to a gene: 2. Looked up from germline, CDR1 is MGHRA and CDR2 is YSYEKL. This CDR3 has 15 amino acids.

The chain is built from TRBV7-2 and TRBJ1-2; 9 bases map to TRBD1. From germline, CDR1 is SGHTA and CDR2 FQGNSA. This CDR3 spans 14 amino acids. V was clipped by 3 bases and J by 7 bases; unmatched bases: 6. The DNA of the CDR3 is TGTGCCAGCAGCTTCTTACAGGGGGCTACTGGCTACACCTTC. Amino acid sequence: CASSFLQGATGYTF.

The rearrangement links TRBV10-3 to TRBJ1-2; 8 positions match TRBD1. Per germline, CDR1 ENHRY and CDR2 SYGVKD. This CDR3 is 14 amino acids long. Trimming removed 6 bases from V and 4 bases from J; junction bases left unmatched: 7. CDR3 in DNA: TGTGCCATCAGGCAACAGGGGGGGGTCTATGGCTACACCTTC. Its translation: CAIRQQGGVYGYTF.

This chain joins TRBV19 and TRBJ2-1; 9 bases line up with TRBD2. V gave up 5 bases and J gave up 8 bases; unmatched junction bases: 13. Germline V CDR1 and CDR2: LNHDA, SQIVND (reference sequence). The CDR3 sequence is 16 residues long. CDR3 sequence: CASSPLAGGPAYEQFF. The CDR3 DNA sequence: TGTGCCAGTAGTCCCCTCGCGGGAGGGCCCGCTTATGAGCAGTTCTTC.

This chain joins TRBV5-4 and TRBJ2-5; 8 positions match TRBD1. V was clipped by 3 bases and J by 3 bases; unmatched bases: 10. This CDR3 is built from 16 residues. CDR1 is SGHNT and CDR2 is YYREEE in the germline V gene (reference sequence). The CDR3 loop is CASSSAGQGTKETQYF. Written as DNA, the CDR3 is TGTGCCAGCAGCTCGGCCGGACAGGGAACAAAAGAGACCCAGTACTTC.

This chain links TRBV2 with TRBJ1-4, with 7 nucleotides matching TRBD1. The CDR3 runs to 14 residues. The germline CDR1 and CDR2 sequences are SNHLY and FYNNEI. Trimming cost V 4 bases and J 7 bases; bases outside gene matches: 6. The chain's CDR3 is CASSVDRDGEKLFF. In DNA form, the CDR3 reads TGTGCCAGCAGTGTTGACAGGGATGGTGAAAAACTGTTTTTT.

V usage is TRBV2 and J usage is TRBJ1-3; no definite D call. Germline V gives CDR1 SNHLY, CDR2 FYNNEI. CDR3 length: 15 residues. Trimming removed 6 bases from V and 1 base from J, with 13 bases in between. For the CDR3, the DNA is TGTGCCAGCAGCCCCCCAACGGGGTCTGGAAACACCATATATTTT. Encoded protein: CASSPPTGSGNTIYF.

V usage is TRBV5-1 and J usage is TRBJ2-3, with 9 bases that match TRBD2. Germline trimming cut 0 bases from V and 5 bases from J; bases unmatched to any gene: 4. In germline, CDR1 is SGHRS, CDR2 YFSETQ. The length of the CDR3 is 15 residues. CDR3 sequence (DNA): TGCGCCAGCAGCTTGGCCTCAGCGGGGGGAGATACGCAGTATTTT. Amino acid sequence: CASSLASAGGDTQYF.

The V and J genes are TRBV28 and TRBJ2-1; 14 bases fit TRBD2. The junction had 4 bases not matched to a gene; V was cut back by 4 bases and J by 8 bases. The CDR3 covers 15 residues. Germline assignment: CDR1 MDHEN and CDR2 SYDVKM. The CDR3 here is CASSYGTSGSYEQFF. CDR3 bases: TGTGCCAGCAGTTATGGGACTAGCGGGAGTTATGAGCAGTTCTTC.

This chain joins TRBV2 and TRBJ2-7, with a weak D call TRBD1 (6 bases). V was trimmed by 2 bases and J by 3 bases, leaving 20 bases between them. The V gene's germline CDR1 is SNHLY and CDR2 FYNNEI. The CDR3 length is 17 residues. CDR3 amino acids: CASSEWRTGRFGYEQYF. The CDR3 coding sequence is TGTGCCAGCAGTGAATGGAGAACAGGGCGATTCGGCTACGAGCAGTACTTC.

The genes are TRBV7-8 and TRBJ2-5, with D possibly being TRBD1 (6 bases). Trimming stripped 4 bases from V and 3 bases from J, with 6 bases between. CDR1 is SGHVS, CDR2 FQNEAQ, per germline. The length of the CDR3 is 12 residues. The CDR3 sequence: CASSYREETQYF. Written as DNA, the CDR3 is TGTGCCAGCAGCTACAGGGAAGAGACCCAGTACTTC. The complete variable domain, with remaining parts taken from reference TRBV7-8 and TRBJ2-5, reads GAGVSQSPRYKVAKRGQDVALRCDPISGHVSLFWYQQALGQGPEFLTYFQNEAQLDKSGLPSDRFFAERPEGSVSTLKIQRTQQEDSAVYLCASSYREETQYFGPGTRLLVL.

The chain employs TRBV11-2 and TRBJ2-7; 7 bases align to TRBD1. CDR3 size: 19 residues. The ends lost 2 bases at V and 3 bases at J; junction bases unmatched: 19. Per germline, CDR1 SGHAT and CDR2 FQNNGV. DNA for the CDR3: TGTGCCAGCAGCTTAACCCCCCTCCGGACAGGTGTCACCCTCTACGAGCAGTACTTC. This codes for CASSLTPLRTGVTLYEQYF.

The rearrangement links TRBV12-5 to TRBJ1-1; 10 bases align to TRBD1. CDR1 is LGHNT and CDR2 is FRNRAP in the germline V gene. J was trimmed by 11 bases and V by 6 bases; bases with no gene match: 6. This CDR3 has 12 amino acids. CDR3 residues: CASGTGTGVAFF. The CDR3 bases are TGTGCTAGTGGAACCGGGACAGGGGTGGCTTTCTTT.

The J gene is TRBJ1-5, the V gene TRBV11-2; D is possibly TRBD1 (5 bases). This CDR3 comprises 15 residues. Trimming took 1 base from V and 3 from J, leaving 10 bases between them. Germline values: CDR1 SGHAT, CDR2 FQNNGV. CDR3 sequence (DNA): TGTGCCAGCAGCTTAGTGAGCGGGGCCAATCAGCCCCAGCATTTT. This gives the protein CASSLVSGANQPQHF.

This rearrangement joins TRBV20-1 to TRBJ2-5; a possible D gene is TRBD1 (6 bases). Germline V CDR1 and CDR2: DFQATT, SNEGSKA (reference sequence). The CDR3 has 11 amino acids. Trimming cost V 8 bases and J 5 bases, with 12 bases left between them. Written as DNA, the CDR3 is TGCAGTCAGGGGCGCGTCGAGACCCAGTACTTC. Its protein product is CSQGRVETQYF.

V gene TRBV5-4 combines with J gene TRBJ2-5; 12 bases map to TRBD1. This CDR3 has 15 residues. Germline V gives CDR1 SGHNT, CDR2 YYREEE (reference sequence). V shed 4 bases and J 2 bases; nucleotides not matched to a gene: 3. The CDR3 DNA sequence: TGTGCCAGCAGCCGGGACAGGGGGCCTCAAGAGACCCAGTACTTC. This gives the protein CASSRDRGPQETQYF.

This sequence joins TRBV2 and TRBJ2-7; 12 nucleotides agree with TRBD2. Germline CDR1 SNHLY, CDR2 FYNNEI. V trimming: 3 bases; J trimming: 3 bases; junction bases outside the gene matches: 3. The CDR3 is 15 residues long. The CDR3 loop reads CASSDRLAGVYEQYF. CDR3 sequence (DNA): TGTGCCAGCAGTGACCGACTAGCGGGGGTCTACGAGCAGTACTTC. The full variable domain, with the rest looked up from reference TRBV2 and TRBJ2-7, is EPEVTQTPSHQVTQMGQEVILRCVPISNHLYFYWYRQILGQKVEFLVSFYNNEISEKSEIFDDQFSVERPDGSNFTLKIRSTKLEDSAMYFCASSDRLAGVYEQYFGPGTRLTVT.

This rearrangement joins TRBV6-5 to TRBJ2-7; 7 nucleotides align to TRBD2. The ends lost 0 bases at V and 2 bases at J; junction bases unmatched: 7. The CDR3 spans 16 residues. Germline values: CDR1 MNHEY, CDR2 SVGAGI. The CDR3 nucleotides read TGTGCCAGCAGTTACTCGTTTGACCGGGGGGCCTACGAGCAGTACTTC. This sequence encodes CASSYSFDRGAYEQYF.